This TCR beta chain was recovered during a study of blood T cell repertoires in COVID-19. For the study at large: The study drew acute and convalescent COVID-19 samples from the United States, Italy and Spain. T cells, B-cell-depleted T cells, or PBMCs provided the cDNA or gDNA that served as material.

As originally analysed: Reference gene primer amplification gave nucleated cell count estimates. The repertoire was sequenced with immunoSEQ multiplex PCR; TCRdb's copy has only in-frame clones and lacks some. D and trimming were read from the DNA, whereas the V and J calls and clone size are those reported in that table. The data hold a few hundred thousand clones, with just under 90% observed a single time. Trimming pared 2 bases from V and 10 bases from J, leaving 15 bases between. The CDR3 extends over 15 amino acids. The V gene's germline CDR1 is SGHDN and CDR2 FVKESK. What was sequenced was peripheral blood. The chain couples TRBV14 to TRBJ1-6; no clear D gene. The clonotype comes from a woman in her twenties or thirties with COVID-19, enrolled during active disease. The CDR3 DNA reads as TGTGCCAGCAGCCAATTCGGGGAGGTAGAGTCACCCCTCCACTTT. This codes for CASSQFGEVESPLHF.